This note documents a single TCR beta chain sequence. The data are from a study of OX40 agonist ivuxolimab in advanced cancers. Sequencing used immunoSEQ multiplex PCR; TCRdb keeps in-frame clones, though not all of them. Counted here are about 20,000 clones, more than 70% occurring once; the ten biggest clones make up around 10%. There are 15 residues in the CDR3. Germline V gives CDR1 WSHSY, CDR2 SAAADI. V dropped 3 bases and J dropped 1; count of bases not matched to a gene: 3. Blood specimens came from baseline, cycle 4 day 1, and cycle 7 day 1. Source: CD4+ or CD8+ T cells sorted from blood, taken in a trial of the OX40 agonist ivuxolimab. The TCR comes from an adult with an advanced solid tumor such as melanoma, head and neck, liver or kidney cancer. The gene calls are TRBV10-2 and TRBJ2-1, with 7 bases lining up with TRBD2. In DNA form, the CDR3 reads TGCGCCAGCAGTGAACGGACTAGTTCCTACAATGAGCAGTTCTTC. It yields the protein CASSERTSSYNEQFF.